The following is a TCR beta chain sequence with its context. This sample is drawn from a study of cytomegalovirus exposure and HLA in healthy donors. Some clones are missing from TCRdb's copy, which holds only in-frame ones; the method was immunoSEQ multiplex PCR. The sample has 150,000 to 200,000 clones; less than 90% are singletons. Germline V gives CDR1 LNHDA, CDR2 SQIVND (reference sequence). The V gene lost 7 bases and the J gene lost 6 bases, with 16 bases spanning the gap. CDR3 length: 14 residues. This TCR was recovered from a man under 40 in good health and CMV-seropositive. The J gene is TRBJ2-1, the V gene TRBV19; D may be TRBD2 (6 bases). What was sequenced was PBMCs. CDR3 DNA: TGTGCCAGTACCCGGGGGTCCTACCCCAATGAGCAGTTCTTC. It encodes CASTRGSYPNEQFF.